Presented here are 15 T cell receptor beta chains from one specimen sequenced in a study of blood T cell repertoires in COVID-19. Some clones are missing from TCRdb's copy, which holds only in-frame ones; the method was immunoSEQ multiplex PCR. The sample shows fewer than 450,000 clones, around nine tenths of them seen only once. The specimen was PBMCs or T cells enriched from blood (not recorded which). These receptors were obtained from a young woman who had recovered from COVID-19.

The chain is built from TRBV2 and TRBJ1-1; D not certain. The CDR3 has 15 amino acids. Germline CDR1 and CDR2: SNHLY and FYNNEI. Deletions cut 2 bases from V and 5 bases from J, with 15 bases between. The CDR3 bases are TGTGCCAGCAGTGAATGGGAGGGAGCGGGAACTGAAGCTTTCTTT. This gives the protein CASSEWEGAGTEAFF.

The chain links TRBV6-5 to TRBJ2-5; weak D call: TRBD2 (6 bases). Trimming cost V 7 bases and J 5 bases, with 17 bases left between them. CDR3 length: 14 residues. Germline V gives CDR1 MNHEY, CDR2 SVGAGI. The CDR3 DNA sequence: TGTGCCAGCACCCATGGGGAGGTTACGGAGACCCAGTACTTC. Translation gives CASTHGEVTETQYF.

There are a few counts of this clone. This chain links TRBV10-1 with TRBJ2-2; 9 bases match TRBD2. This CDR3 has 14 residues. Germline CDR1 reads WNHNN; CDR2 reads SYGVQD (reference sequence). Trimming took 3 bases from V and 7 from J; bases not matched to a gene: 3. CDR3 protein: CASSEASGVGELFF. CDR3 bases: TGCGCCAGCAGTGAAGCTAGCGGGGTCGGGGAGCTGTTTTTT.

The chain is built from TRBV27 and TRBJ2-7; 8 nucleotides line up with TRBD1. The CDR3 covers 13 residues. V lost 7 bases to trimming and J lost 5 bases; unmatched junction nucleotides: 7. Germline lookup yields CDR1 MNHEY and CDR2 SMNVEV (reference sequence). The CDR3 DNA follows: TGTGCCAGCACTTATAGGACAGGGAACGAGCAGTACTTC. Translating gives CASTYRTGNEQYF.

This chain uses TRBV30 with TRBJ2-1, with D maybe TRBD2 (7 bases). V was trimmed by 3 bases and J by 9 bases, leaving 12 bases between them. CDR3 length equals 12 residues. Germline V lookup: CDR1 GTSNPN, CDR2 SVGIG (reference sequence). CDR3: CAWRGGPGEQFF. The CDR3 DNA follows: TGTGCCTGGAGGGGGGGGCCAGGTGAGCAGTTCTTC.

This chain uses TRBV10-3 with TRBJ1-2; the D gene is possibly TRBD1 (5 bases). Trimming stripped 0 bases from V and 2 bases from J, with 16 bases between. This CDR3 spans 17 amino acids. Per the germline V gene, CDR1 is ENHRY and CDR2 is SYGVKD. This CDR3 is CAISESPGGGSNYGYTF. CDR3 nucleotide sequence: TGTGCCATCAGTGAGTCGCCCGGGGGAGGGTCAAACTATGGCTACACCTTC.

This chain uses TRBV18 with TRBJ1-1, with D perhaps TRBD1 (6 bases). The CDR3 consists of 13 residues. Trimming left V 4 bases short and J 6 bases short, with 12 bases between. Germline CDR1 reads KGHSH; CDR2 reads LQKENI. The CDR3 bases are TGTGCCAGCTCACAACAGGGAAGGGCTGAAGCTTTCTTT. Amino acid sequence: CASSQQGRAEAFF.

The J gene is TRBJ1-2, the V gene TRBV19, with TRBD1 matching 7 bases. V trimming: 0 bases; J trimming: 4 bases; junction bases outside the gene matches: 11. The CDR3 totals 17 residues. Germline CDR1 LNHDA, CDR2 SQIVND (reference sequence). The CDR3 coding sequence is TGTGCCAGTAGTATAGAACCCTGGAGGGACAGATTCTATGGCTACACCTTC. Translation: CASSIEPWRDRFYGYTF. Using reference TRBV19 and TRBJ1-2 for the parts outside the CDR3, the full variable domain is DGGITQSPKYLFRKEGQNVTLSCEQNLNHDAMYWYRQDPGQGLRLIYYSQIVNDFQKGDIAEGYSVSREKKESFPLTVTSAQKNPTAFYLCASSIEPWRDRFYGYTFGSGTRLTVV.

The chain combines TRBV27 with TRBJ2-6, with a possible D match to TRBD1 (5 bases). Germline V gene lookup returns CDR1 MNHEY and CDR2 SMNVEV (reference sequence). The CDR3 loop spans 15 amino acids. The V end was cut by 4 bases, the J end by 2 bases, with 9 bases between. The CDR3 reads CASSSGSPGANVLTF. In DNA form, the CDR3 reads TGTGCCAGCAGTTCAGGGTCTCCTGGGGCCAACGTCCTGACTTTC.

The CDR3 bases are TGTGCCAGCAGTGAAGCGTTGGGACAGCCGGCCCACACCTTC. Translation gives CASSEALGQPAHTF. The rearrangement uses TRBV6-1 and TRBJ1-2, with 7 bases aligning to TRBD1. The trim removed 0 bases at V and 12 bases at J, leaving 10 bases unmatched. The CDR3 runs 14 residues. Germline V gives CDR1 MNHNS, CDR2 SASEGT.

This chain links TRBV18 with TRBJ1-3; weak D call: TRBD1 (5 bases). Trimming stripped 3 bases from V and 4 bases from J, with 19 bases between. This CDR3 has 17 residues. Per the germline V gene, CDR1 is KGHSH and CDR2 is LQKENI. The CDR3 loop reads CASSPRSWGASGNTIYF. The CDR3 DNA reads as TGTGCCAGCTCACCCAGGTCGTGGGGCGCGTCAGGAAACACCATATATTTT.

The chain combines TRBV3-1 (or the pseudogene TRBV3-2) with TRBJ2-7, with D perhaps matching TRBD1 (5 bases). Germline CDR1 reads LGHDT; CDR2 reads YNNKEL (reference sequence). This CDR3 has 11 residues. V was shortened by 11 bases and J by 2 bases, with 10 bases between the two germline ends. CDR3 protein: CACQGPYEQYF. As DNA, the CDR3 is TGTGCCTGTCAGGGTCCCTACGAGCAGTACTTC.

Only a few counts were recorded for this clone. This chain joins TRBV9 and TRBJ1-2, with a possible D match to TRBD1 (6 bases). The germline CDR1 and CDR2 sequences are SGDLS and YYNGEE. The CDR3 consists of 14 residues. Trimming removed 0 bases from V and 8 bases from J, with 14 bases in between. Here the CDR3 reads CASSVAEWGGGYTF. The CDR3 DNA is TGTGCCAGCAGCGTAGCGGAATGGGGGGGCGGCTACACCTTC.

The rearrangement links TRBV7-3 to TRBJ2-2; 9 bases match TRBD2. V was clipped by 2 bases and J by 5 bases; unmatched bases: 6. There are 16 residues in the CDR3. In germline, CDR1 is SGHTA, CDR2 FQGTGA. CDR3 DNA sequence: TGTGCCAGCAGCTTAGCGGAGCGGGGGGTTACCGGGGAGCTGTTTTTT. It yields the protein CASSLAERGVTGELFF.

The CDR3 loop is CASSRDRYNSPLHF. Written as DNA, the CDR3 is TGTGCCAGCAGTCGGGACAGATATAATTCACCCCTCCACTTT. V usage is TRBV6-5 and J usage is TRBJ1-6, with 7 bases matching TRBD1. The CDR3 consists of 14 residues. In germline, CDR1 is MNHEY, CDR2 SVGAGI. The V and J ends lost 5 bases and 4 bases, in that order; junction bases with no gene match: 2.